A selection of T cell receptor beta chains follows, all from one sample in a study of OX40 agonist ivuxolimab in advanced cancers. The data were produced by immunoSEQ multiplex PCR, yet TCRdb's version contains in-frame clones alone and is incomplete. The data contain roughly 67,000 clones, around 90% of them singletons. Sequences were derived from CD4+ or CD8+ T cells sorted from blood, sampled in a trial of the OX40 agonist ivuxolimab. All receptors derive from an adult with an advanced solid tumor such as melanoma, head and neck, liver or kidney cancer. CDR3s include the opening cysteine and the closing phenylalanine or tryptophan. D genes are given only for firm matches. Clone size is shown for a subset of rows, as once, few, many or a class of expanded clone.

D	size	V	J	DNA	CDR3
NA	NA	TRBV7-9	TRBJ2-7	TGTGCCAGCAGCTTAATGGCAGGGCCGCAGTACTTC	CASSLMAGPQYF
TRBD2	NA	TRBV5-1	TRBJ2-1	TGCGCCAGCAGCTTGGACCCGGGACTAGCGGTTAGGGAGCAGTTCTTC	CASSLDPGLAVREQFF
NA	few	TRBV7-3	TRBJ1-1	TGTGCCAGCAGCCAGGGACCCATGAACACTGAAGCTTTCTTT	CASSQGPMNTEAFF
TRBD1	NA	TRBV5-6	TRBJ2-1	TGTGCCAGCAGCAACCGACAGGGCCCTAGCTCCTACAATGAGCAGTTCTTC	CASSNRQGPSSYNEQFF
NA	NA	TRBV4-1	TRBJ2-1	TGCGCCAGCAGCCAAATGGGCGGGTCCTACAATGAGCAGTTCTTC	CASSQMGGSYNEQFF
NA	NA	TRBV11-3	TRBJ1-2	TGTGCCAGCAGCTTGCCAGGGTTCAATGGCTACACCTTC	CASSLPGFNGYTF
TRBD2	NA	TRBV7-2	TRBJ2-1	TGTGCCAGCAGCTTAGTAAGCGGAGCGGGGGGGATCAATGAGCAGTTCTTC	CASSLVSGAGGINEQFF
NA	NA	TRBV5-4	TRBJ2-1	TGTGCCAGCAGCTTAGGTTTAGGGAACGAGCAGTTCTTC	CASSLGLGNEQFF
NA	NA	TRBV30	TRBJ1-6	TGTGCCTGGAGCGGTAGGGTGCCACCCCTCCACTTT	CAWSGRVPPLHF
NA	NA	TRBV7-2	TRBJ1-4	TGTGCCAGCAGCTTAGGCGGTTATGAAAAACTGTTTTTT	CASSLGGYEKLFF
TRBD1	NA	TRBV27	TRBJ1-2	TGTGCCAGCAGTGGTACAGGGGGCAACTATGGCTACACCTTC	CASSGTGGNYGYTF
NA	once	TRBV9	TRBJ2-3	TGTGCCAGCAGCGTACAGGTCTCTAGCACAGATACGCAGTATTTT	CASSVQVSSTDTQYF
TRBD1	NA	TRBV13	TRBJ1-1	TGTGCCAGTGACCCCAGGGGGAATGTGGTCACTGAAGCTTTCTTT	CASDPRGNVVTEAFF
NA	NA	TRBV5-1	TRBJ2-5	TGCGCCAGCAGTCCCACGCGGGGCGGGGAGACCCAGTACTTC	CASSPTRGGETQYF
TRBD2	NA	TRBV6-1	TRBJ2-1	TGTGCCAGCAGTGAAGCCGCTAGCGGTGGCTCCTACAATGAGCAGTTCTTC	CASSEAASGGSYNEQFF
TRBD2	NA	TRBV10-3	TRBJ2-5	TGTGCCATCAGTTCGCCTAGCGGGGGGCAAAACCAAGAGACCCAGTACTTC	CAISSPSGGQNQETQYF
NA	few	TRBV5-5	TRBJ2-7	TGTGCCAGCAGCTTGGTCGGGGGGCTCCCCTACGAGCAGTACTTC	CASSLVGGLPYEQYF
TRBD1	NA	TRBV7-9	TRBJ1-5	TGTGCCAGCAGCCCCGACAGGGGAATGAGTCAGCCCCAGCATTTT	CASSPDRGMSQPQHF
NA	NA	TRBV7-8	TRBJ1-2	TGTGCCAGCAGCTTAGACCAATTACACAAGAATGGCTACACCTTC	CASSLDQLHKNGYTF
NA	NA	TRBV6-5	TRBJ1-1	TGTGCCAGCAGTTTCGCTACAGGGAGCACTGAAGCTTTCTTT	CASSFATGSTEAFF
NA	NA	TRBV28	TRBJ2-4	TGTGCCAGCCGAGCACCGGGACGACTTCAGTACTTC	CASRAPGRLQYF
NA	NA	TRBV6-5	TRBJ1-1	TGTGCCAGCAGTTACCACAAGACAGCCCCGAACACTGAAGCTTTCTTT	CASSYHKTAPNTEAFF
TRBD1	NA	TRBV9	TRBJ1-2	TGTGCCAGCAGCGCCCAAGGACAGGGGGCGCGGTTTGGCTATGGCTACACCTTC	CASSAQGQGARFGYGYTF
TRBD1	few	TRBV4-2	TRBJ1-3	TGTGCCAGCAGCCAAGCGGGACAGAGCTCTGGAAACACCATATATTTT	CASSQAGQSSGNTIYF
NA	NA	TRBV5-1	TRBJ1-6	TGCGCCAGCAGCTTCTCGCGGAATAATTCACCCCTCCACTTT	CASSFSRNNSPLHF
TRBD2	once	TRBV6-4	TRBJ2-2	TGTGCCAGCAGTGACTCGAGAGGGGTAGCGGGCAAAGCGAACACCGGGGAGCTGTTTTTT	CASSDSRGVAGKANTGELFF
TRBD1	few	TRBV7-6	TRBJ1-2	TGTGCCAGCGCCCCGGGACAGGGGAACTATGGCTACACCTTC	CASAPGQGNYGYTF
TRBD2	NA	TRBV4-1	TRBJ2-3	TGCGCCAGCAGCCAAGCAAGCGGGGTAGTGGCAGATACGCAGTATTTT	CASSQASGVVADTQYF
NA	once	TRBV10-1	TRBJ2-3	TGCGCCAGCAGTGAGTCAGTCGGGGTGAGCACAGATACGCAGTATTTT	CASSESVGVSTDTQYF
NA	few	TRBV5-5	TRBJ1-1	TGTGCCAGCAGCTTGGGCAGAGGGAAGGGTGAAGCTTTCTTT	CASSLGRGKGEAFF
TRBD1	NA	TRBV19	TRBJ2-5	TGTGCCAGTAGTAACCCGGGACAGGGGGAGACCCAGTACTTC	CASSNPGQGETQYF
NA	NA	TRBV19	TRBJ1-2	TGTGCCAGTAGTACATGGTATGGCTACACCTTC	CASSTWYGYTF
NA	NA	TRBV4-2	TRBJ1-1	TGTGCCAGCAGCCCTCGGGGGAACACTGAAGCTTTCTTT	CASSPRGNTEAFF
TRBD2	NA	TRBV7-2	TRBJ2-3	TGTGCCAGCAGCTGGAGTGAGCGGGGGGGCCGAGGGACGCAGTATTTT	CASSWSERGGRGTQYF
NA	NA	TRBV5-4	TRBJ2-7	TGTGCCAGCAGCTCTCAGGGGCCGGGGTACAACTACGAGCAGTACTTC	CASSSQGPGYNYEQYF
NA	NA	TRBV6-1	TRBJ1-2	TGTGCCAGCAGTGAGGCGGGGGGCAACTATGGCTACACCTTC	CASSEAGGNYGYTF
TRBD1	NA	TRBV7-2	TRBJ1-5	TGTGCCAGCAGCACTCAGGGGGGAGGTAATCAGCCCCAGCATTTT	CASSTQGGGNQPQHF
NA	NA	TRBV19	TRBJ1-3	TGTGCCAGTAGTATCCTAACACCGGGCCTCAATCCTGGAAACACCATATATTTT	CASSILTPGLNPGNTIYF
NA	NA	TRBV6-1	TRBJ2-5	TGTGCCAGCAAAGAGGGGAAGGGGTTCCAAGAGACCCAGTACTTC	CASKEGKGFQETQYF